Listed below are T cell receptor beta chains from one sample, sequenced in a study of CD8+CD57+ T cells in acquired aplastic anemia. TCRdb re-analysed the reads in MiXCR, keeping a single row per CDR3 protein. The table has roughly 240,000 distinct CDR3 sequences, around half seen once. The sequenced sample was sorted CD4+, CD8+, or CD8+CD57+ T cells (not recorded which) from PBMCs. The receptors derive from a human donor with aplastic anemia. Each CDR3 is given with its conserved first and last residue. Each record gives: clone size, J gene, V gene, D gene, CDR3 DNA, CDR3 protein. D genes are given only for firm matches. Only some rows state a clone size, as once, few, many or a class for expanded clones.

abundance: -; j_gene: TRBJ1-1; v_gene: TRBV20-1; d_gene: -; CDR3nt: TGCAGTGCTAGCCAGGGGCAGTGGACTGAAGCTTTCTTT; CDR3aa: CSASQGQWTEAFF
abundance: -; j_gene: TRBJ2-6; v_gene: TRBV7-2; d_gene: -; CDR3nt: TGTGCCAGCAGCCGGAGCGGCTCTGGGGCCAACGTCCTGACTTTC; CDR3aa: CASSRSGSGANVLTF
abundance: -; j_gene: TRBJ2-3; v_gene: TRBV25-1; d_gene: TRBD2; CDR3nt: TGTGCCAGCGCGGGGGGCCTAAGCACAGATACGCAGTATTTT; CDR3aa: CASAGGLSTDTQYF
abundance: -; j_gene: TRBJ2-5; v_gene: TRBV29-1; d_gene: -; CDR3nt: TGCAGCGGCCAGGGCGCTTCCCAAGAGACCCAGTACTTC; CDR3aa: CSGQGASQETQYF
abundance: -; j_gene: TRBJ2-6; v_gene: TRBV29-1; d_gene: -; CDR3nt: TGTGCCAGCAGCTTCGGGGGAACTGGGGCCAACGTCCTGACTTTC; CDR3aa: CASSFGGTGANVLTF
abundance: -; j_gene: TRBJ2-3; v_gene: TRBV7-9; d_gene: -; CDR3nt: TGTGCCAGCAGCTTAGGGGGCAGTCGCACAGATACGCAGTATTTT; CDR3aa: CASSLGGSRTDTQYF
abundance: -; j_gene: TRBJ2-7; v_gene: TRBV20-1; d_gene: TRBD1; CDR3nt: TGCAGTGCCCGGGACAGCGAAGGAGTCTACGAGCAGTACTTC; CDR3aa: CSARDSEGVYEQYF
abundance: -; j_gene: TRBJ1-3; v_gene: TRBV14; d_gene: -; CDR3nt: TGTGCCAGCAGCATACGGGACACCATATATTTT; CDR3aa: CASSIRDTIYF
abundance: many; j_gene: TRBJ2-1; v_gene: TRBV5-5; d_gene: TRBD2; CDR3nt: TGTGCCAGCAGTTTGGGACTAGCGCTTTACAATGAGCAGTTCTTC; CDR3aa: CASSLGLALYNEQFF
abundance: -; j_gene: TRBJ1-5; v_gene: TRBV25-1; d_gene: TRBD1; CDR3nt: TGTGCCAGCGGCCGACCGATGGACAGGGGGAGCAATCAGCCCCAGCATTTT; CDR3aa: CASGRPMDRGSNQPQHF
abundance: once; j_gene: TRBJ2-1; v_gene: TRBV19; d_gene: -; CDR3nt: TGTGCCAGTAGTACCCCGAGACGCAATGAGCAGTTCTTC; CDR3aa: CASSTPRRNEQFF
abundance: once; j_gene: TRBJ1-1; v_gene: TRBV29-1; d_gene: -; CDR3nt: TGCAGCGTTCCGGGACACCTCACTGAAGCTTTCTTT; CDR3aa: CSVPGHLTEAFF
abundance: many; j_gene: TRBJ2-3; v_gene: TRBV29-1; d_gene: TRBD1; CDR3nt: TGCAGCGACCGGGACAGGGGTACAGATACGCAGTATTTT; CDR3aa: CSDRDRGTDTQYF
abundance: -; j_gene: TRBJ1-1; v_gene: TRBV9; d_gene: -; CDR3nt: TGTGCCAGCAGCGTAGTGACTTCAGGGACTAAGGCCTTCGAAGCTTTCTTT; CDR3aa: CASSVVTSGTKAFEAFF
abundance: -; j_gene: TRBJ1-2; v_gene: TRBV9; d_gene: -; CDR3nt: TGTGCCAGCAGCGTAGAGCCGACCAATAACTATGGCTACACCTTC; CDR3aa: CASSVEPTNNYGYTF
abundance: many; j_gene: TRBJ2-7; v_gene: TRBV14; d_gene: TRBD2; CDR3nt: TGTGCCAGCAGCCAGGGTCTAGCGGGACCTATTAGCTCCTACGAGCAGTACTTC; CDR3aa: CASSQGLAGPISSYEQYF
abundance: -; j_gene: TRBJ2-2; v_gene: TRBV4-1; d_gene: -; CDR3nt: TGCGCCAGCAGCCAAGACTTCCGGATTACCGGGGAGCTGTTTTTT; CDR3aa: CASSQDFRITGELFF
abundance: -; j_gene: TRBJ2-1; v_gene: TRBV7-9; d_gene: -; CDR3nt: TGTGCCAGCAGCCCGGGACTTACCCAGTTCTTC; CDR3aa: CASSPGLTQFF
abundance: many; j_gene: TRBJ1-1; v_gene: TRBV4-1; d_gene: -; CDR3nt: TGCGCCAGCAGCCATCGCGCACTGGGTAACACTGAAGCTTTCTTT; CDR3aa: CASSHRALGNTEAFF
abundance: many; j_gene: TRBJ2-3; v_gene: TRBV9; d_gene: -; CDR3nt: TGTGCCAGCAGCGTAGGAGAGTCTAGCACAGATACGCAGTATTTT; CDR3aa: CASSVGESSTDTQYF
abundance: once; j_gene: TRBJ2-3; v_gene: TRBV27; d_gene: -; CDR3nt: TGTGCCAACAGTAGGAGGGCCGCAGATACGCAGTATTTT; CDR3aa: CANSRRAADTQYF
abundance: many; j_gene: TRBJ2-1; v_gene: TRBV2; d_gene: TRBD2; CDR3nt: TGTGCCAGCAGTATGAACATAGCGGGAGACGGTGAGCAGTTCTTC; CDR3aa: CASSMNIAGDGEQFF
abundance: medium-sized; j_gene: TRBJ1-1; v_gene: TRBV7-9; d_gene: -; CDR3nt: TGTGCCAGCAGCTTATTCAACACTGAAGCTTTCTTT; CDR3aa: CASSLFNTEAFF
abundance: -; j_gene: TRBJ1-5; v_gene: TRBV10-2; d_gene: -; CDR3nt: TGCGCCAGCAGCCCAACAGAAAATCAGCCCCAGCATTTT; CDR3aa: CASSPTENQPQHF
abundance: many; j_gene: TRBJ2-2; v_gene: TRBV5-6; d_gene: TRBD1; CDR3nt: TGTGCCAGCAACATAGAACAGGGGCAGGACACCGGGGAGCTGTTTTTT; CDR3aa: CASNIEQGQDTGELFF
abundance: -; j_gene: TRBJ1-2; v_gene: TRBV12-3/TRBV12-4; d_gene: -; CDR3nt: TGTGCCAGCAGTTTCGGGGCGGTCTATGGTGGCTACACCTTC; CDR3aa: CASSFGAVYGGYTF
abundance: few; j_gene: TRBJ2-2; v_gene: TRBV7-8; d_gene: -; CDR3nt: TGTGCCAGCAGCTTAGGACTGAACACCGGGGAGCTGTTTTTT; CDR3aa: CASSLGLNTGELFF
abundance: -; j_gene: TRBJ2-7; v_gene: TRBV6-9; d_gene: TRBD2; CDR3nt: TGTGCCAGTCGGGGGGGCTCGGCCTACGAGCAGTACTTC; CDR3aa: CASRGGSAYEQYF
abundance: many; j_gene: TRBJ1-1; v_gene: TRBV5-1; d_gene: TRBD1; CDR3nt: TGCGCCAGCAGCTTGGATACAGGGGGGCCCACTGAAGCTTTCTTT; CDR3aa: CASSLDTGGPTEAFF
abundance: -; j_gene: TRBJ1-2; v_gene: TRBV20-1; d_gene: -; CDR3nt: TGCAGTGCTAGAGACCCAGGGTATGGCTACACCTTC; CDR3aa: CSARDPGYGYTF
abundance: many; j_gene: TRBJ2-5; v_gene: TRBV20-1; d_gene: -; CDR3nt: TGCAGTGCTAGAGATATGGCGAAACAAGAGACCCAGTACTTC; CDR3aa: CSARDMAKQETQYF
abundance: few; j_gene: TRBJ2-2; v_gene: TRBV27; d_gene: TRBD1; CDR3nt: TGTGCCAGCAGTTGGGACAGGGGATCCGGGGAGCTGTTTTTT; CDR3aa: CASSWDRGSGELFF
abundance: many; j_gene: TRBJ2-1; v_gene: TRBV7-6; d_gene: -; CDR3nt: TGTGCCAGCAGCTTTCGGAGTACGGATGAGCAGTTCTTC; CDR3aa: CASSFRSTDEQFF
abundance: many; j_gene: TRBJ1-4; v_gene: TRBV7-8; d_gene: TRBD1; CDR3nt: TGTGCCAGCAGCTTAAGACAGGGGTCAACTAATGAAAAACTGTTTTTT; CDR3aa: CASSLRQGSTNEKLFF
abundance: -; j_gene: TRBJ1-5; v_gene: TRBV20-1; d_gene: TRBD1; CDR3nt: TGCAGCCGGGGGGGAGGGACAGGGGGCGCTTATCAGCCCCAGCATTTT; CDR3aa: CSRGGGTGGAYQPQHF
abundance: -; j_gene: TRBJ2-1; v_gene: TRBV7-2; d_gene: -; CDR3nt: TGTGCCAGCAGTCATAGCGATACAGCAAACAATGAGCAGTTCTTC; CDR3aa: CASSHSDTANNEQFF
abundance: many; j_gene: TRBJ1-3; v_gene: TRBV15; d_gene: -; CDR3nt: TGTGCCACCAGCAGAGGAAACACCATATATTTT; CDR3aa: CATSRGNTIYF
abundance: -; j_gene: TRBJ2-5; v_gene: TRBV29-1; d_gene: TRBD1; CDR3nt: TGCAGCGTTACAGGGGGCGGAGAGACCCAGTACTTC; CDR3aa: CSVTGGGETQYF
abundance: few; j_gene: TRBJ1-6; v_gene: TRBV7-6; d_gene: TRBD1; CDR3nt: TGTGCCAGCAGCTCAGGCCGGGACAGGGCTTCACCCCTCCACTTT; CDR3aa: CASSSGRDRASPLHF
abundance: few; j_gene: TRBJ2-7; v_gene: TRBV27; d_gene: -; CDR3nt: TGTGCCAGCAGTACAGGCATGCTACCCTACGAGCAGTACTTC; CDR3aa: CASSTGMLPYEQYF
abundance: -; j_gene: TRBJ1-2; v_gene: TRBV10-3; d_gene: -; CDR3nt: TGTGCCATCAGTGAGTCGGGACAAGACCTCTATGGCTACACCTTC; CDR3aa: CAISESGQDLYGYTF
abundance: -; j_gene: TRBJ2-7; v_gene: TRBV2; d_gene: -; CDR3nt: TGTGCCAGCAGCGTGGGCCCTAGGACCGAGCAGTACTTC; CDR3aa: CASSVGPRTEQYF
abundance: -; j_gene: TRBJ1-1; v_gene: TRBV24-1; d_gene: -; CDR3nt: TGTGCCACCAGTTCATCGATGAACACTGAAGCTTTCTTT; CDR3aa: CATSSSMNTEAFF
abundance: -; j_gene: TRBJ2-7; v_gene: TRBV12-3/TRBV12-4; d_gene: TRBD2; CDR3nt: TGTGCCAACAGTTTAGCGACTAGCGGCCCTCGGGAGCAGTACTTC; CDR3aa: CANSLATSGPREQYF
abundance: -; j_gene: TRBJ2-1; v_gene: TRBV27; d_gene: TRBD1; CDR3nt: TGTGCCAGCAGTTTCCCCGGACAGGGCAATGAGCAGTTCTTC; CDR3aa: CASSFPGQGNEQFF